This passage covers 26 T cell receptor beta chains from one sample sequenced in a study of blood T cell repertoires in COVID-19. TCRdb's copy holds only in-frame clones and misses some; the assay was immunoSEQ multiplex PCR. This table has 270,000 or so clones, nearly 90% appearing once. Sequenced: peripheral blood. These TCRs come from a woman aged 60 to 75 with COVID-19, enrolled during active disease.

The V gene is TRBV7-8, the J gene TRBJ1-5, with D possibly being TRBD1 (5 bases). Looked up from germline, CDR1 is SGHVS and CDR2 is FQNEAQ. Trimming shortened V by 4 bases and J by 9 bases, and 16 bases separated the two germline ends. This CDR3 contains 14 residues. As DNA, the CDR3 is TGTGCCAGCAGCTCCACAACCACAGGTTCGCCCCAGCATTTT. Protein sequence: CASSSTTTGSPQHF.

This chain uses TRBV7-9 with TRBJ2-5; 10 nucleotides agree with TRBD2. With 2 bases clipped from V and 6 bases from J, the junction kept 6 bases outside the gene matches. CDR1 is SEHNR, CDR2 FQNEAQ, per germline (reference sequence). This CDR3 contains 15 residues. The CDR3 DNA is TGTGCCAGCAGCTTACAAGCGGGGGGGACAAAGACCCAGTACTTC. Its protein is CASSLQAGGTKTQYF. Looking up the rest from reference TRBV7-9 and TRBJ2-5 gives the full variable domain: DTGVSQNPRHKITKRGQNVTFRCDPISEHNRLYWYRQTLGQGPEFLTYFQNEAQLEKSRLLSDRFSAERPKGSFSTLEIQRTEQGDSAMYLCASSLQAGGTKTQYFGPGTRLLVL.

This clone was observed a few times. The V call is TRBV18, the J call TRBJ1-4; the match to TRBD1 covers 12 bases. The CDR3 has 15 residues. V was pared by 3 bases and J by 8 bases, with 4 bases of the junction left unmatched. CDR1 KGHSH and CDR2 LQKENI come from the germline V gene. The CDR3 sequence: CASSPGQGAREKLFF. The CDR3 DNA sequence: TGTGCCAGCTCACCGGGACAGGGGGCCAGGGAAAAACTGTTTTTT.

V and J are TRBV19 and TRBJ1-5; D remains ambiguous. The CDR3 sequence is 16 residues long. CDR1 is LNHDA and CDR2 is SQIVND in the germline V gene (reference sequence). V lost 2 bases, J lost 1 base, and 12 bases lay in between. The CDR3 DNA reads TGTGCCAGTAGTATAAAACCAGCGGAAAGCAATCAGCCCCAGCATTTT. Protein product: CASSIKPAESNQPQHF. Complete variable domain (other parts from reference TRBV19 and TRBJ1-5): DGGITQSPKYLFRKEGQNVTLSCEQNLNHDAMYWYRQDPGQGLRLIYYSQIVNDFQKGDIAEGYSVSREKKESFPLTVTSAQKNPTAFYLCASSIKPAESNQPQHFGDGTRLSIL.

The rearrangement uses TRBV3-1 (or the pseudogene TRBV3-2) and TRBJ1-1; no clear D. From germline, CDR1 is LGHDT and CDR2 YNNKEL (reference sequence). The CDR3 totals 14 residues. V lost 1 base, J lost 1 base, and 7 bases lay in between. CDR3 sequence reads: CASSQGAENTEAFF. DNA for the CDR3: TGTGCCAGCAGCCAAGGGGCAGAGAACACTGAAGCTTTCTTT.

The chain combines TRBV30 with TRBJ1-1; 7 bases map to TRBD1. Trimming removed 0 bases from V and 1 base from J; junction bases left unmatched: 5. The CDR3 length is 15 residues. In germline, CDR1 is GTSNPN, CDR2 SVGIG (reference sequence). CDR3 in amino acids: CAWSVLHRGNTEAFF. In DNA, the CDR3 is TGTGCCTGGAGTGTACTTCACAGGGGGAACACTGAAGCTTTCTTT.

The V call is TRBV5-1, the J call TRBJ1-3; maybe TRBD1 (5 bases). The CDR3 length is 16 residues. Trimming pared 0 bases from V and 1 base from J, leaving 11 bases between. CDR1 and CDR2 (germline): SGHRS, YFSETQ. The CDR3 sequence: CASSLGQPNSGNTIYF. The DNA of the CDR3 is TGCGCCAGCAGCTTGGGACAGCCAAATTCTGGAAACACCATATATTTT.

The chain is built from TRBV6-1 and TRBJ1-1; maybe TRBD1 (6 bases). Germline V gives CDR1 MNHNS, CDR2 SASEGT. V lost 1 base and J 1 base, leaving 10 bases between the germline ends. This CDR3 is built from 15 residues. CDR3 DNA sequence: TGTGCCAGCAGTGAAGATGGGGGCTCGAACACTGAAGCTTTCTTT. Translation gives CASSEDGGSNTEAFF.

This clone showed up just once. The chain is built from TRBV27 and TRBJ1-1; tentative D call: TRBD1 (5 bases). The V end lost 2 bases, the J end lost 1 base, and 8 bases lay between the germline ends. Germline CDR1 is MNHEY and CDR2 is SMNVEV (reference sequence). This CDR3 region has 14 residues. The CDR3 DNA sequence: TGTGCCAGCAGTTTAGACAGCCAGAACACTGAAGCTTTCTTT. Its protein product is CASSLDSQNTEAFF.

V usage is TRBV2 and J usage is TRBJ1-6, with D perhaps matching TRBD1 (5 bases). This CDR3 comprises 16 residues. Germline loops: CDR1 SNHLY, CDR2 FYNNEI. Trimming cost V 2 bases and J 0 bases, with 8 bases left between them. CDR3 in amino acids: CASSEQGSSYNSPLHF. The CDR3 DNA follows: TGTGCCAGCAGTGAACAGGGTAGCTCCTATAATTCACCCCTCCACTTT.

The rearrangement links TRBV4-3 to TRBJ2-2; TRBD1 might be the D (5 bases). Germline assignment: CDR1 LGHNA and CDR2 YSLEER. The CDR3 loop spans 15 amino acids. V lost 4 bases and J 0 bases, leaving 9 bases between the germline ends. CDR3 nucleotide sequence: TGCGCCAGCAGCCCCGGACACACGAACACCGGGGAGCTGTTTTTT. Its translation is CASSPGHTNTGELFF.

This clone was recorded only once. V and J are TRBV9 and TRBJ1-2; maybe TRBD1 (5 bases). This CDR3 has 17 amino acids. V was shortened by 0 bases and J by 2 bases, with 17 bases between the two germline ends. CDR1 and CDR2 from the germline V gene are SGDLS and YYNGEE. The CDR3 region has the DNA TGTGCCAGCAGCGTAGGGGCAAACCAGGGTCCGAACTATGGCTACACCTTC. This codes for CASSVGANQGPNYGYTF.

A few counts support this clone. The chain links TRBV6-2 or TRBV6-3 to TRBJ2-5; D is perhaps TRBD2 (6 bases). CDR1 is MNHEY, CDR2 SVGEGT, per germline. Trimming pared 0 bases from V and 1 base from J, leaving 15 bases between. The CDR3 loop spans 17 amino acids. The CDR3 protein is CASSYSISRGGQETQYF. CDR3 bases: TGTGCCAGCAGTTACTCGATATCCCGGGGAGGCCAAGAGACCCAGTACTTC.

V usage is TRBV3-1 (or the pseudogene TRBV3-2) and J usage is TRBJ2-5; 10 nucleotides align to TRBD1. CDR3 size: 16 residues. Germline V gene sequence: CDR1 LGHDT, CDR2 YNNKEL (reference sequence). Trimming took 4 bases from V and 0 from J; bases not matched to a gene: 5. The CDR3 sequence is CASSPTGTGDQETQYF. CDR3 nucleotide sequence: TGTGCCAGCAGCCCCACGGGGACAGGGGACCAAGAGACCCAGTACTTC.

V usage is TRBV7-9 and J usage is TRBJ1-3; the D gene is possibly TRBD1 (6 bases). This CDR3 comprises 19 residues. Trimming cost V 4 bases and J 2 bases, with 24 bases left between them. Germline values: CDR1 SEHNR, CDR2 FQNEAQ (reference sequence). The CDR3 DNA is TGTGCCAGCAGCTCCCCAGCGAACCCTAACAGGGAAGCTGGAAACACCATATATTTT. This gives the protein CASSSPANPNREAGNTIYF.

V usage is TRBV7-8 and J usage is TRBJ2-2; 7 bases fit TRBD1. Germline V gene lookup returns CDR1 SGHVS and CDR2 FQNEAQ. With 7 bases clipped from V and 6 bases from J, the junction kept 14 bases outside the gene matches. CDR3 size: 16 residues. CDR3 residues: CASKLIRGGLPGELFF. The CDR3 DNA sequence: TGTGCCAGCAAACTAATTAGAGGGGGCCTTCCCGGGGAGCTGTTTTTT.

V is TRBV6-1 and J is TRBJ2-7, with a weak D call TRBD2 (7 bases). Germline lookup yields CDR1 MNHNS and CDR2 SASEGT. The CDR3 covers 15 residues. V shed 1 base and J shed 2 bases, with 12 bases lying between them. CDR3 nucleotides: TGTGCCAGCAGTGAAGGCAAGGGGGGGGCCTACGAGCAGTACTTC. Translation: CASSEGKGGAYEQYF.

This clone has a count of ten or more. This chain links TRBV4-3 with TRBJ2-1; 8 nucleotides align to TRBD1. From germline, CDR1 is LGHNA and CDR2 YSLEER. The CDR3 has 14 residues. Trimming cost V 4 bases and J 6 bases; bases outside gene matches: 5. The CDR3 sequence: CASSRTGRGNEQFF. The CDR3 region has the DNA TGCGCCAGCAGCCGGACAGGGCGGGGCAATGAGCAGTTCTTC.

In its sample, this clone was seen once. The chain joins TRBV10-3 to TRBJ2-3; TRBD2 aligns across 9 bases. CDR3 length: 17 amino acids. CDR1 ENHRY and CDR2 SYGVKD come from the germline V gene. Trimming at V came to 6 bases and at J to 5 bases, leaving 15 bases not matched to a gene. In nucleotides, the CDR3 is TGTGCCATCAGCCCGACTAGCGGAGAATTTAGGTTAGATACGCAGTATTTT. Protein product: CAISPTSGEFRLDTQYF.

The genes are TRBV11-2 and TRBJ2-1; possibly TRBD1 for D (6 bases). The V and J ends lost 2 bases and 0 bases respectively, with 8 bases between them. The V gene's germline CDR1 is SGHAT and CDR2 FQNNGV. The CDR3 sequence is 15 residues long. CDR3 DNA: TGTGCCAGCAGCTTATCAGGGGCCTCCTACAATGAGCAGTTCTTC. Protein sequence: CASSLSGASYNEQFF.

This chain uses TRBV19 with TRBJ2-3, with TRBD2 identical over 10 bases. The CDR3 is made up of 18 amino acids. Trimming removed 3 bases from V and 0 bases from J; junction bases left unmatched: 9. In germline, CDR1 is LNHDA, CDR2 SQIVND (reference sequence). The CDR3 region has the DNA TGTGCCAGTAGTATTATAGCGGGGGGTAAAACTAGCACAGATACGCAGTATTTT. This sequence encodes CASSIIAGGKTSTDTQYF.

The gene calls are TRBV18 and TRBJ2-1, with a tentative D call TRBD1 (5 bases). Germline V gene lookup returns CDR1 KGHSH and CDR2 LQKENI. Trimming cost V 4 bases and J 2 bases, with 21 bases left between them. The CDR3 spans 18 residues. The CDR3: CASSLLESSGNTYNEQFF. DNA for the CDR3: TGTGCCAGCTCACTGCTGGAATCCTCAGGGAATACCTACAATGAGCAGTTCTTC.

The genes are TRBV4-3 and TRBJ1-1; D is possibly TRBD1 (5 bases). Germline lookup yields CDR1 LGHNA and CDR2 YSLEER. The CDR3 loop spans 15 amino acids. Trimming shortened V by 1 base and J by 5 bases, and 14 bases separated the two germline ends. The CDR3 spells CASSQGQGSRTEAFF. The DNA of the CDR3 is TGCGCCAGCAGCCAAGGTCAGGGCTCGCGAACTGAAGCTTTCTTT.

The chain is built from TRBV7-6 and TRBJ1-6; 10 bases agree with TRBD1. The CDR3 length is 16 residues. The V segment lost 1 base and the J segment 4 bases; nucleotides outside the gene matches: 1. The germline V gene encodes CDR1 SGHVS and CDR2 FNYEAQ. The CDR3 here is CASSLGDRGYNSPLHF. The CDR3, as DNA: TGTGCCAGCAGCTTAGGGGACAGGGGATATAATTCACCCCTCCACTTT.

The chain couples TRBV6-5 to TRBJ1-2, with 8 bases aligning to TRBD1. The germline V gene has CDR1 MNHEY and CDR2 SVGAGI. The V segment lost 8 bases and the J segment 8 bases; nucleotides outside the gene matches: 7. This CDR3 contains 12 residues. CDR3 coding DNA: TGTGCCAGCTGGACAGGGACGGAGGGCTACACCTTC. This encodes CASWTGTEGYTF.

DNA of the CDR3: TGTGCCAGTAGTTCCCAGGTCGTGAGCTCCTATAATTCACCCCTCCACTTT. Translating gives CASSSQVVSSYNSPLHF. The rearrangement links TRBV19 to TRBJ1-6; D gene uncertain. The length of the CDR3 is 17 residues. V was clipped by 5 bases and J by 0 bases, with 14 bases between them. Per germline, CDR1 LNHDA and CDR2 SQIVND (reference sequence).